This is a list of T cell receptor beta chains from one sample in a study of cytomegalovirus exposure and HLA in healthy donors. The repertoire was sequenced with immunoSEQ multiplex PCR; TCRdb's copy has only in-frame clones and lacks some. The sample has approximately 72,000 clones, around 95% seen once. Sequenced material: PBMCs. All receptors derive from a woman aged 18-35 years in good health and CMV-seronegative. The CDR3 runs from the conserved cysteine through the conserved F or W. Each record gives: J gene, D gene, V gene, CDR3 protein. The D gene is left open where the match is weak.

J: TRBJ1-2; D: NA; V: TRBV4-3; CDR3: CASSQETLNYGYTF
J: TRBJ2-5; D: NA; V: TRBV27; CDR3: CASSFRGLESETQYF
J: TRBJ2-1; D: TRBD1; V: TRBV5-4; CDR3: CASSPGQGSYNEQFF
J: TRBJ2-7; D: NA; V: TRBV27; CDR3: CASSLYTGLYEQYF
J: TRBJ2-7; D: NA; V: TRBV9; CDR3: CASSVAGGYSYEQYF
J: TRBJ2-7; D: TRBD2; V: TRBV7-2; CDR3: CASSPTSGAYEQYF
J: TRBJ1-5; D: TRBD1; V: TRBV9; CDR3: CASSVVMTGNQPQHF
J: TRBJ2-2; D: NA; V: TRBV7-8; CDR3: CASSSRVTGELFF
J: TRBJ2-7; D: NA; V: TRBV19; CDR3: CASSMVGGSYEQYF
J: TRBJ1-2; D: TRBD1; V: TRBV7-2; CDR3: CASSLVGTGHGYTF
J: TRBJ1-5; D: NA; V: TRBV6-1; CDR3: CASSEGARQPQHF
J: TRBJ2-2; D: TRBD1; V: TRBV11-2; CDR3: CASTQGGRANTGELFF
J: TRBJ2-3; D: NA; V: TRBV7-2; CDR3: CASTLGGAYTQYF
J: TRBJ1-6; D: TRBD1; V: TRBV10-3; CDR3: CAISISGQGASPLHF